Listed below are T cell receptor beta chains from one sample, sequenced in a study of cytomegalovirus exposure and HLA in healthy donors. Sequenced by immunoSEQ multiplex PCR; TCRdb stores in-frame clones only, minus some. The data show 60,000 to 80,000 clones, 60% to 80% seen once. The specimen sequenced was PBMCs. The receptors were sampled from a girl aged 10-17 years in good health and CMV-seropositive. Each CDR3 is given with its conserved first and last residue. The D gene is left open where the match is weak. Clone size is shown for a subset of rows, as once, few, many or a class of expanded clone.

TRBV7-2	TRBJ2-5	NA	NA	CASSLGVHQETQYF	TGTGCCAGCAGCTTAGGAGTGCACCAAGAGACCCAGTACTTC
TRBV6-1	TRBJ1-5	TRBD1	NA	CASRSDRGGNQPQHF	TGTGCCAGCAGGAGCGACAGGGGTGGCAATCAGCCCCAGCATTTT
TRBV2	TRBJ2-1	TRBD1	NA	CASRLSIVGTANEQFF	TGTGCCAGCAGGTTGTCTATCGTCGGGACAGCAAATGAGCAGTTCTTC
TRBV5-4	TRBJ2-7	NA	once	CASSSNSFEQYF	TGTGCCAGCAGCTCAAACAGTTTCGAGCAGTACTTC
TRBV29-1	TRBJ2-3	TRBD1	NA	CSAPGTGTDTQYF	TGCAGCGCTCCAGGGACAGGGACAGATACGCAGTATTTT
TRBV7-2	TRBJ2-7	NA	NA	CASSLATRSYEQYF	TGTGCCAGCAGCTTAGCGACTAGATCCTACGAGCAGTACTTC
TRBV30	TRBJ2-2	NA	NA	CAWTYTGELFF	TGTGCCTGGACCTACACCGGGGAGCTGTTTTTT
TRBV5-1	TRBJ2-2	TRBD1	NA	CASSSGQGGAGELFF	TGCGCCAGCAGCTCCGGACAGGGGGGGGCCGGGGAGCTGTTTTTT
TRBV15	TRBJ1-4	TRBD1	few	CATSRDLGQGRKLFF	TGTGCCACCAGCAGAGATCTGGGACAGGGAAGAAAACTGTTTTTT
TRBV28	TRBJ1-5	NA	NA	CASSPRQVSNQPQHF	TGTGCCAGCAGTCCCCGACAGGTTAGCAATCAGCCCCAGCATTTT
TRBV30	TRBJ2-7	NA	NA	CAWSETPYEQYF	TGTGCCTGGAGTGAGACACCCTACGAGCAGTACTTC
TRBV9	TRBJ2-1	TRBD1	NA	CASSVALSGTGDGNEQFF	TGTGCCAGCAGCGTAGCCCTATCCGGGACAGGGGATGGGAATGAGCAGTTCTTC
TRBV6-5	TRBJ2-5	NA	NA	CASTPNGGLPGEQYF	TGTGCCAGCACACCCAACGGGGGTCTCCCGGGAGAGCAGTACTTC
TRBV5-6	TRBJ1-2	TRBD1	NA	CASRVDRRSYGYTF	TGTGCCAGCAGAGTGGACAGGCGGAGCTATGGCTACACCTTC
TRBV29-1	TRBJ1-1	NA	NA	CSVSGGGATEAFF	TGCAGCGTCAGTGGAGGAGGGGCCACTGAAGCTTTCTTT
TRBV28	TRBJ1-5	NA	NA	CASSSMTDRQPQHF	TGTGCCAGCAGTTCAATGACAGACCGTCAGCCCCAGCATTTT
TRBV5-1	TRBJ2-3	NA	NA	CASRHPQGRSTDTQYF	TGCGCCAGCCGTCACCCACAGGGGAGGTCGACAGATACGCAGTATTTT
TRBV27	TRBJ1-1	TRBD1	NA	CASQPGQGARNTEAFF	TGTGCCAGCCAGCCGGGACAGGGGGCGCGGAACACTGAAGCTTTCTTT
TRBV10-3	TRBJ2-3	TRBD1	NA	CAISEDRGRYTQYF	TGTGCCATCAGTGAAGACAGGGGGAGATATACGCAGTATTTT
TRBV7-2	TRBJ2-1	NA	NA	CASSSDRGRLAGNNEQFF	TGTGCCAGCAGCTCCGACAGGGGGCGGCTAGCGGGAAACAATGAGCAGTTCTTC
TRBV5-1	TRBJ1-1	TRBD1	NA	CASSLQGALNTEAFF	TGCGCCAGCAGCTTACAGGGGGCCCTGAACACTGAAGCTTTCTTT
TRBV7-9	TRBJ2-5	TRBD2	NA	CASSLSPSGAETQYF	TGTGCCAGCAGCTTAAGCCCTAGCGGGGCCGAGACCCAGTACTTC
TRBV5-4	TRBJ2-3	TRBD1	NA	CASRDRGSDTQYF	TGTGCCAGCAGGGACAGGGGCTCAGATACGCAGTATTTT
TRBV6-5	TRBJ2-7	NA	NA	CASSYSPDTSYEQYF	TGTGCCAGCAGTTACTCTCCCGACACGTCCTACGAGCAGTACTTC
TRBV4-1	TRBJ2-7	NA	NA	CASSQPTGREQYF	TGCGCCAGCAGCCAACCTACAGGACGCGAGCAGTACTTC
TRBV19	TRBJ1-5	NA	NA	CASRTQGSNQPQHF	TGTGCCAGTAGAACACAGGGTAGCAATCAGCCCCAGCATTTT
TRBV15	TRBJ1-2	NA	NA	CATSRDKRNSGLSYGYTF	TGTGCCACCAGCAGAGATAAAAGGAACTCCGGACTCTCCTATGGCTACACCTTC
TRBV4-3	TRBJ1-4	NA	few	CASSQEVMWALDEKLFF	TGCGCCAGCAGCCAAGAGGTCATGTGGGCTTTGGATGAAAAACTGTTTTTT
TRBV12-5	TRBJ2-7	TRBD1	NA	CASGCWDRGSHYEQYF	TGTGCTAGTGGTTGCTGGGACAGGGGGAGCCACTACGAGCAGTACTTC
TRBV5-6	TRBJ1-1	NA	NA	CASSFAGAMNTEAFF	TGTGCCAGCAGCTTTGCAGGGGCTATGAACACTGAAGCTTTCTTT
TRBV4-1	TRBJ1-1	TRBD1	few	CASSQGTGSTEAFF	TGCGCCAGCAGCCAAGGGACAGGGTCCACTGAAGCTTTCTTT
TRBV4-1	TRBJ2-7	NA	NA	CASSQDNSYEQYF	TGCGCCAGCAGCCAAGACAACTCCTACGAGCAGTACTTC
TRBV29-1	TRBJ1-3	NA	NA	CSVARTDTGNTIYF	TGCAGCGTTGCGAGGACAGATACTGGAAACACCATATATTTT
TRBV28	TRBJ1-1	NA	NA	CASSCPVSPSTEAFF	TGTGCCAGCAGTTGCCCGGTCTCCCCCTCCACTGAAGCTTTCTTT
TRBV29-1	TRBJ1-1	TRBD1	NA	CSVGANRGGNTEAFF	TGCAGCGTTGGGGCGAACAGGGGCGGGAACACTGAAGCTTTCTTT
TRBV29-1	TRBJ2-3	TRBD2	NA	CTGASGRGTQYF	TGCACCGGGGCCAGCGGGAGAGGTACGCAGTATTTT
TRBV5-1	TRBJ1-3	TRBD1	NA	CASSLQGTASGNTIYF	TGCGCCAGCAGCTTGCAAGGGACAGCCTCTGGAAACACCATATATTTT
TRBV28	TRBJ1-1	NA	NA	CASRPPRGFNTEAFF	TGTGCCAGCAGACCCCCGCGGGGCTTTAACACTGAAGCTTTCTTT
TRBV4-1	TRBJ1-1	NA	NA	CASSLVTAFNTEAFF	TGCGCCAGCAGCCTCGTCACAGCTTTCAACACTGAAGCTTTCTTT
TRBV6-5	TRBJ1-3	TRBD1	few	CASSYSDRVTGNTIYF	TGTGCCAGCAGTTACTCGGACAGGGTGACTGGGAACACCATATATTTT
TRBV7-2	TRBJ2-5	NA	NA	CASSLGILAGAETQYF	TGTGCCAGCAGCTTAGGGATCCTCGCGGGGGCGGAGACCCAGTACTTC
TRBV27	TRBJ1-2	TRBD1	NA	CASRGTVNYGYTF	TGTGCCAGCCGAGGGACAGTTAACTATGGCTACACCTTC